The T cell receptor (beta chain) described here comes from a study of monozygotic twins with inflammatory bowel disease. About this clonotype itself: Its specificity is unknown.

TCRdb reprocessed the 5' RACE reads and keeps a single row for each CDR3 protein, giving no DNA. This sample's table reports 300,000 to 350,000 distinct CDR3 sequences. Germline CDR1 reads SGHAT; CDR2 reads FQNNGV. CDR3 length equals 11 residues. General study results and limits: The study found lower TCRbeta diversity (inverse Simpson) in IBD patients than in healthy co-twins. Healthy twins shared more clonotypes with others than IBD patients, most markedly active ones.

This clonotype was obtained from a human donor with ulcerative colitis or Crohn's disease, or a healthy co-twin of an affected twin (not recorded which). The J gene is TRBJ2-7, the V gene TRBV11-2; the D call from TCRdb, TRBD1, cannot be confirmed without DNA. Sequencing was performed on blood. The CDR3 is CASSSPRGQYF.